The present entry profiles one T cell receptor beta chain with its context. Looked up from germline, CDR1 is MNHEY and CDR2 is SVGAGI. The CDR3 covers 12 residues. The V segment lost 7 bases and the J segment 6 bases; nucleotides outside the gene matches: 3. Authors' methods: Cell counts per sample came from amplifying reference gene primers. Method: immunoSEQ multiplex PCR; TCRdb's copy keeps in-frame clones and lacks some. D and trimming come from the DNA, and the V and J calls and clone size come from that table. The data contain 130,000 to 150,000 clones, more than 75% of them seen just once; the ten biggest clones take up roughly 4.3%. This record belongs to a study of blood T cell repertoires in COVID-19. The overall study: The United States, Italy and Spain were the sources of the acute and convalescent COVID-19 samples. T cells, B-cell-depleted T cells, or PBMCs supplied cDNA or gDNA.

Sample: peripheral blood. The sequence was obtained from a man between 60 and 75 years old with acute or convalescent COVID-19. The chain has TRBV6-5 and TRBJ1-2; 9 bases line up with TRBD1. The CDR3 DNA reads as TGTGCCAGCACTAACAGGGGGCATGGCTACACCTTC. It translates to CASTNRGHGYTF.